These T cell receptor beta chains were read from a single sample in a study of monozygotic twins with inflammatory bowel disease. Reanalyzing the 5' RACE reads, TCRdb keeps one entry per CDR3 protein, without DNA. The sample's table shows around 100,000 distinct CDR3 sequences. Sequencing was carried out using blood. Source of these receptors: a human donor with ulcerative colitis or Crohn's disease, or a healthy co-twin of an affected twin (not recorded which). CDR3s include the opening cysteine and the closing phenylalanine or tryptophan.

>TRBJ2-5|TRBV7-6
CASSPLVGNQETQYF
>TRBJ2-1|TRBV5-1
CASSLGARGSGRGPSYNEQFF
>TRBJ2-2|TRBV9
CASSRETGMRTGELFF
>TRBJ2-7|TRBV6-2/TRBV6-3
CASSYSFSPLYEQYF
>TRBJ1-5|TRBV7-6
CASSPEGGPNQPQHF
>TRBJ1-5|TRBV29-1
CSVMQGGGNQPQHF
>TRBJ2-2|TRBV2
CASTRGQLERELFF
>TRBJ2-5|TRBV15
CATSRDPSAQETQYF
>TRBJ2-2|TRBV7-2
CASSRLWAPNTGELFF
>TRBJ2-2|TRBV12-3/TRBV12-4
CASSRVVGGELFF
>TRBJ2-1|TRBV19
CASSNPGTEQFF
>TRBJ2-5|TRBV24-1
CATSDNGLAGAGETQYF
>TRBJ2-1|TRBV7-2
CASSLWTSGQFF
>TRBJ2-3|TRBV29-1
CSARTSGSGTDTQYF
>TRBJ1-2|TRBV20-1
CSAMDGTFSGYTF
>TRBJ2-3|TRBV7-8
CASSLFGRTDTQYF
>TRBJ2-3|TRBV7-2
CASSARLAGDTDTQYF
>TRBJ1-4|TRBV6-1
CASRKQGYNEKLFF
>TRBJ2-2|TRBV12-3/TRBV12-4
CASRERGGNTGELFF
>TRBJ1-6|TRBV5-5
CASSLSLVNSPLHF
>TRBJ2-2|TRBV7-2
CASSSKPTGELFF
>TRBJ2-4|TRBV5-6
CASSFFQGKSKNIQYF
>TRBJ2-1|TRBV5-1
CASSPPGLAGNEQFF
>TRBJ2-5|TRBV28
CASTTRRELKTQYF
>TRBJ2-7|TRBV9
CASSVGRAAYEQYF
>TRBJ2-2|TRBV30
CAWWLGGAGTGELFF
>TRBJ2-2|TRBV7-2
CASSLDRVGYTGELFF
>TRBJ2-1|TRBV7-3
CASSPLGTPENEQFF
>TRBJ2-3|TRBV19
CASKAEDYLGHTQYF
>TRBJ1-1|TRBV20-1
CSAQRGVNTEAFF
>TRBJ1-1|TRBV18
CASSLNRDMNTEAFF
>TRBJ1-4|TRBV29-1
CSAAAGGLATNEKLFF
>TRBJ2-6|TRBV29-1
CSVWSGAAGANVLTF
>TRBJ2-1|TRBV12-3/TRBV12-4
CASSLRHLLHQQFF
>TRBJ2-5|TRBV7-7
CASSLSEGLLQETQYF
>TRBJ2-3|TRBV28
CASSLRGGPDTQYF
>TRBJ1-6|TRBV5-1
CASSLDRSAGGNSPLHF